The present TCR beta chain was sequenced within a study of PD-L1 blockade in urothelial cancer. For the study at large: Patients began atezolizumab, 1,200 mg intravenously every 3 weeks, in the mid-2010s. Analyzed time points were 3 weeks (second dose) and 6 weeks after therapy began. Study findings and constraints: Pretreatment TCR clonality in blood under the median foretold superior survival.

As regards this clone: Its matching antigen is unknown.

Produced via immunoSEQ multiplex PCR; TCRdb's table is partial and in-frame only. Of about 72,000 clones listed, approximately 83% are singletons. Indicated time point: pretreatment peripheral blood. Per-patient samples, pretreatment and on-treatment, numbered 1 to 8. Germline CDR1 reads MNHEY; CDR2 reads SVGAGI. V dropped 0 bases and J dropped 9 bases, with 9 bases sitting between them. The CDR3 runs to 14 residues. The sequence was obtained from a man in his 60s with urothelial cancer. The material was PBMCs, obtained around atezolizumab (anti-PD-L1) treatment. V usage is TRBV6-5 and J usage is TRBJ1-6, with D perhaps TRBD1 (6 bases). CDR3 residues: CASSYSQGRSPLHF. CDR3 sequence (DNA): TGTGCCAGCAGTTACTCCCAGGGGCGTTCACCCCTCCACTTT.